The entry below gives a single T cell receptor (beta chain) sequence along with its context. Patients in Seattle were enrolled during active infection, then followed longitudinally. In the authors' methods: Amplified reference gene primers provided the basis for estimating nucleated cell counts. Sequenced by immunoSEQ multiplex PCR; TCRdb stores in-frame clones only, minus some. V, J and clone size are those of that table, while D and trimming were read from the DNA. The sample lists approximately 50,000 clones, 75% to 90% occurring once. The sample originates from a study of blood T cell repertoires in COVID-19. For the study at large: Sample material is recorded as cDNA or gDNA derived from T cells, B-cell-depleted T cells, or PBMCs.

Germline V gene lookup returns CDR1 SGHDT and CDR2 YYEEEE. Germline trimming cut 4 bases from V and 7 bases from J; bases unmatched to any gene: 10. The CDR3 consists of 14 residues. Sequencing used peripheral blood. The clonotype comes from a man in his fifties or sixties with COVID-19, enrolled during active disease. V usage is TRBV5-6 and J usage is TRBJ2-5; 7 nucleotides agree with TRBD1. The DNA for the CDR3 is TGTGCCAGCAGCGGCCGACAGGGAAGGGGGACCCAGTACTTC. The encoded protein is CASSGRQGRGTQYF.